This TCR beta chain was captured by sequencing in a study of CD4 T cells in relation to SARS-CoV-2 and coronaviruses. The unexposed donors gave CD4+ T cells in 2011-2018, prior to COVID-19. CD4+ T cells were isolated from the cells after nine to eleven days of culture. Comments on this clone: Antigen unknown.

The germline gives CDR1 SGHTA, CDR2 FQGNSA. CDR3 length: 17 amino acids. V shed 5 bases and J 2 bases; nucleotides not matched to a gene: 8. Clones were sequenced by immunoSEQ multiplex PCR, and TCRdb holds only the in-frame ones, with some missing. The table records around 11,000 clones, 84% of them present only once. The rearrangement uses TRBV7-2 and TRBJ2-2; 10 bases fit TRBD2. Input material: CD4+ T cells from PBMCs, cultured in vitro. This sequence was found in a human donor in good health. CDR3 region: CASSVGLAGDNTGELFF. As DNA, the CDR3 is TGTGCCAGCAGCGTCGGGCTAGCGGGGGACAACACCGGGGAGCTGTTTTTT.